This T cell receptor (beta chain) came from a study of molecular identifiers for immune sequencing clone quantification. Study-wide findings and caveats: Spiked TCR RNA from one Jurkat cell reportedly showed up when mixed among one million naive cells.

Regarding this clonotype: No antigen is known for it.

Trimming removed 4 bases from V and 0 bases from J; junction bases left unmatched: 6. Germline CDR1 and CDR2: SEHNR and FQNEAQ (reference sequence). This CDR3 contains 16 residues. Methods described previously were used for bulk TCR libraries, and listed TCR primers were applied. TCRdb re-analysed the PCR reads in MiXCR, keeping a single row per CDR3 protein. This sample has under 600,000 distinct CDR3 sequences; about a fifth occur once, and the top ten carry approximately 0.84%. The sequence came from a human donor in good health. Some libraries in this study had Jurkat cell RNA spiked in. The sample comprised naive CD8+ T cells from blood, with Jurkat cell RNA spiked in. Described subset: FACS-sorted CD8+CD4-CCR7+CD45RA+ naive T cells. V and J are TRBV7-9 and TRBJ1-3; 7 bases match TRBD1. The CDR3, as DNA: TGTGCCAGCAGCTCGCGACAGGGCGTCTCTGGAAACACCATATATTTT. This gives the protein CASSSRQGVSGNTIYF.